The TCR beta chain under discussion was sequenced for a study of blood T cell repertoires in COVID-19. Study details: The United States, Italy and Spain were the sources of the acute and convalescent COVID-19 samples.

The germline gives CDR1 LNHNV, CDR2 YYDKDF (reference sequence). Germline trimming cut 4 bases from V and 3 bases from J; bases unmatched to any gene: 4. This CDR3 is 14 amino acids long. Measured with immunoSEQ multiplex PCR; TCRdb has only the in-frame clones, and not every one. This table has around 230,000 clones, about 83% appearing once. Sequenced: peripheral blood. The V call is TRBV15, the J call TRBJ1-1; 8 bases map to TRBD1. This clonotype was sampled from a woman aged 40-49 years with active or convalescent COVID-19. For the CDR3, the DNA is TGTGCCACCAGCACAGGGGGCGTAGACACTGAAGCTTTCTTT. Translation gives CATSTGGVDTEAFF.